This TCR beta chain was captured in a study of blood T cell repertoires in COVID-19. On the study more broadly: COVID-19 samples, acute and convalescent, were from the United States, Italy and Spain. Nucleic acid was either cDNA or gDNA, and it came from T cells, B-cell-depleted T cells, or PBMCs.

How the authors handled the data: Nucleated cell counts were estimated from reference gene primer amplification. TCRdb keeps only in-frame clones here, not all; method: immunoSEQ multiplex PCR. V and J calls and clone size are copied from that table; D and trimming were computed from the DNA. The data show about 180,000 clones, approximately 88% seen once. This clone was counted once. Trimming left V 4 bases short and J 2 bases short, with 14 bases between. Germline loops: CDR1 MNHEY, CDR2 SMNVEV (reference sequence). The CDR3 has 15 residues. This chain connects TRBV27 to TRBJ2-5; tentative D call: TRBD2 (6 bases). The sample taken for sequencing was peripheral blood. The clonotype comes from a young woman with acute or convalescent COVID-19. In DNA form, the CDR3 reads TGTGCCAGCAGTTCTGGGGACTTCGGACAAGAGACCCAGTACTTC. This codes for CASSSGDFGQETQYF.